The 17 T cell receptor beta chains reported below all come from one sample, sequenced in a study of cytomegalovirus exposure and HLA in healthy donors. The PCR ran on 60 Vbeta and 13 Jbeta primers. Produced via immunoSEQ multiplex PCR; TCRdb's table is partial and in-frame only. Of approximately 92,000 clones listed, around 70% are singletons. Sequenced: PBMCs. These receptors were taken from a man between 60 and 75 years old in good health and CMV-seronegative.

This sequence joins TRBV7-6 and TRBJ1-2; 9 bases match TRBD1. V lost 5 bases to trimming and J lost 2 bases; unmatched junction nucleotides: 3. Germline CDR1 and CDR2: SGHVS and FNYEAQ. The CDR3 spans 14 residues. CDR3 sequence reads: CASSMGQGNYGYTF. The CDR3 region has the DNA TGTGCCAGCAGCATGGGACAGGGAAACTATGGCTACACCTTC.

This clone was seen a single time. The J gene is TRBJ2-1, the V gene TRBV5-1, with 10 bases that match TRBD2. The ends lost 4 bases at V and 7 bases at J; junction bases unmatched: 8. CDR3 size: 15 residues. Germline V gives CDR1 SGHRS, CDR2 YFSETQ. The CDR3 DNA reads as TGCGCCAGCAGCGTCCTGACTAGCGGGTTGAATGAGCAGTTCTTC. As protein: CASSVLTSGLNEQFF.

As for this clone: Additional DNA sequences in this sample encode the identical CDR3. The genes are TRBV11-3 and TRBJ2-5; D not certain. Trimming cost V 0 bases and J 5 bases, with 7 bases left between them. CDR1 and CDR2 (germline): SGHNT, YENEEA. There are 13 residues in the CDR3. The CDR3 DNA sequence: TGTGCCAGCAGCTTAGATCGTGAGGAGACCCAGTACTTC. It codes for CASSLDREETQYF.

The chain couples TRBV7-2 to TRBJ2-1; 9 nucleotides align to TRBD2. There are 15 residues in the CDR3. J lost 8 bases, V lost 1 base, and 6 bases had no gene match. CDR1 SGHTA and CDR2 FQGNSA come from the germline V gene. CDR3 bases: TGTGCCAGCAGCTTAGGGCGGGGGGGCGGCGATGAGCAGTTCTTC. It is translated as CASSLGRGGGDEQFF.

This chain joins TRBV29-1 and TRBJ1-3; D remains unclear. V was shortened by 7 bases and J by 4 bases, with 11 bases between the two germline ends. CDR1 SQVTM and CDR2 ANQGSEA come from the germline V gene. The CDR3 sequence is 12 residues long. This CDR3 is CSAQAGGNTIYF. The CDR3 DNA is TGCAGCGCCCAGGCGGGCGGAAACACCATATATTTT.

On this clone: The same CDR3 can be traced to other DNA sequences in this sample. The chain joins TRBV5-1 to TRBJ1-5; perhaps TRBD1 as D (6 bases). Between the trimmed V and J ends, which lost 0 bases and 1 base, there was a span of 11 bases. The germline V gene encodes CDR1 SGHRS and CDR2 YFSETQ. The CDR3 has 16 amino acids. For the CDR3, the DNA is TGCGCCAGCAGCTTGGGTGGGGGCGGGAGCAATCAGCCCCAGCATTTT. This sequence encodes CASSLGGGGSNQPQHF.

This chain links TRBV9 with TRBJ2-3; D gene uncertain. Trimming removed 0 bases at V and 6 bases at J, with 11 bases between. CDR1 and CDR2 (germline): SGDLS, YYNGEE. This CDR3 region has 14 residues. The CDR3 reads CASSVENAADTQYF. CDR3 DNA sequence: TGTGCCAGCAGCGTAGAGAATGCGGCGGATACGCAGTATTTT.

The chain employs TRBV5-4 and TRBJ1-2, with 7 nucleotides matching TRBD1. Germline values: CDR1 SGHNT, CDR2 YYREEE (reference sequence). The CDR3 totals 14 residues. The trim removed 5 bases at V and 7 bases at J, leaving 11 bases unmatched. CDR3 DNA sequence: TGTGCCAGCAGTTCCGACAGGGATGATCGTGGCTACACCTTC. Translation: CASSSDRDDRGYTF.

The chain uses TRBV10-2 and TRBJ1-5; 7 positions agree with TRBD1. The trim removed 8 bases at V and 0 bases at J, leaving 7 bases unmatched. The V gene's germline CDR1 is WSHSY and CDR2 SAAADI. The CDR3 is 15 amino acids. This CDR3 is CASSTGPPSNQPQHF. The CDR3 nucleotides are TGCGCCAGCTCGACAGGGCCACCTAGCAATCAGCCCCAGCATTTT.

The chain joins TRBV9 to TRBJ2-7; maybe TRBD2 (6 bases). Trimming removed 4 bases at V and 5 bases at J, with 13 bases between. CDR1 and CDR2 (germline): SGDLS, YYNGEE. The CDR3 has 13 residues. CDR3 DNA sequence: TGTGCCAGCAGCTGGCAGGGAGGTGACGAGCAGTACTTC. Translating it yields CASSWQGGDEQYF.

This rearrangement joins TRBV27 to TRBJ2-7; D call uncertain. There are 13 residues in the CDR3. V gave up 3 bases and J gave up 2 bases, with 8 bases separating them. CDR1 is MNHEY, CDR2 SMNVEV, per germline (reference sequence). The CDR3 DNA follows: TGTGCCAGCAGTTTGTCTCAGACCTACGAGCAGTACTTC. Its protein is CASSLSQTYEQYF.

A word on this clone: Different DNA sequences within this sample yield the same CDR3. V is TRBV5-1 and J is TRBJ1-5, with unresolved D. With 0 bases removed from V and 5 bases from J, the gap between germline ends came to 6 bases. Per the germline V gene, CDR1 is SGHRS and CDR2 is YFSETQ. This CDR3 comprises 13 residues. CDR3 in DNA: TGCGCCAGCAGCTTGGAGCCATATCAGCCCCAGCATTTT. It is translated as CASSLEPYQPQHF.

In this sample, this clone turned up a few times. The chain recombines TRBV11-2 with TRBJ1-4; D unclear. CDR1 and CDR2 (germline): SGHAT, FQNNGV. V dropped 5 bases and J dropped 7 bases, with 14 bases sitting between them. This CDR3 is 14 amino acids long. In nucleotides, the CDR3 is TGTGCCAGCAGCACCCCCGAGGGTCGTGAAAAACTGTTTTTT. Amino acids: CASSTPEGREKLFF.

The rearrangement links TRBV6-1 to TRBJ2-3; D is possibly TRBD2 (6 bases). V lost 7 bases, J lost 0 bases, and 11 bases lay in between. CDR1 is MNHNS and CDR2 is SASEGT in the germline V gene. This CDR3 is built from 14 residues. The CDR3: CASKGGTSTDTQYF. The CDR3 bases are TGTGCCAGCAAGGGCGGGACTAGCACAGATACGCAGTATTTT.

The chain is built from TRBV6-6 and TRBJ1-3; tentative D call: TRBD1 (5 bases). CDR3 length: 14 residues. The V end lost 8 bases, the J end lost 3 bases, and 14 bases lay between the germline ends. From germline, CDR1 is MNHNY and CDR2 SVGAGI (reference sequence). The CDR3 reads CASVWGSDGNTIYF. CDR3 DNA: TGTGCCAGCGTTTGGGGCTCCGATGGAAACACCATATATTTT.

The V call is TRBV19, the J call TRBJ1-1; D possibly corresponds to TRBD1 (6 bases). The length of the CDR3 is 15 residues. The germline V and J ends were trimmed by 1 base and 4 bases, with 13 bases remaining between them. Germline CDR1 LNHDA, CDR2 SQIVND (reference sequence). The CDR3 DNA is TGTGCCAGTAGTATAGGGGGCAGGGGTCGCACTGAAGCTTTCTTT. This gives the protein CASSIGGRGRTEAFF.

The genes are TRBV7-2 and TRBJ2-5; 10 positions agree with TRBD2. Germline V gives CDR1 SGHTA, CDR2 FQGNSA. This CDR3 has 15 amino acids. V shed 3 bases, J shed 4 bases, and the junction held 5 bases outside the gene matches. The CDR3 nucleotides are TGTGCCAGCAGCTTTCCCAGCGGGGGGGTAGAGACCCAGTACTTC. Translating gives CASSFPSGGVETQYF. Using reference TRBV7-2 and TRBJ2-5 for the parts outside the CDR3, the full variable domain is GAGVSQSPSNKVTEKGKDVELRCDPISGHTALYWYRQSLGQGLEFLIYFQGNSAPDKSGLPSDRFSAERTGGSVSTLTIQRTQQEDSAVYLCASSFPSGGVETQYFGPGTRLLVL.